The following is a T cell receptor beta chain sequence with its context. Its antigen remains unknown. Trimming cost V 5 bases and J 2 bases, with 15 bases left between them. Germline-derived CDR1 and CDR2 are PRHDT and FYEKMQ (reference sequence). This CDR3 has 15 residues. The sample belongs to a study of Ad26.COV2.S vaccination and SARS-CoV-2 variants. Broader study findings: Relative to placebo recipients, vaccine recipients exhibited elevated spike-specific TCR breadth.

Here immunoSEQ multiplex PCR was the method, and the copy in TCRdb shows in-frame clones only, minus some. The repertoire consists of some 300,000 clones, with about 86% occurring once and the leading ten covering approximately 2%. Described treatment: around 19 received Ad26.COV2.S at low or high dose, single or two shots; roughly five received placebo; per-sample allocation not given. Sample collection was performed on day 63 after the first vaccine or placebo injection. The J gene is TRBJ1-2, the V gene TRBV13, with a possible D match to TRBD1 (6 bases). Sample: peripheral blood, taken in a trial of Ad26.COV2.S vaccine versus placebo. This clonotype was obtained from a person aged 18-65 years who received the Ad26.COV2.S COVID-19 vaccine or a placebo. The CDR3 is CASSPGARANYGYTF. CDR3 nucleotides: TGTGCCAGCAGCCCAGGGGCCAGGGCGAACTATGGCTACACCTTC.